These T cell receptor beta chains were read from a single sample in a study of T-cell reconstitution after alpha-beta-depleted transplantation in children. MiXCR, applied by TCRdb to the PCR reads, yields one record per CDR3 protein. The table shows 450,000 to 600,000 distinct CDR3 sequences, with around 20% occurring only once. This specimen consisted of PBMCs from the stem cell graft donor, obtained from the stem cell graft. The receptors stem from a human donor who donated a stem cell graft to a child with acute lymphoblastic leukemia. CDR3s include the opening cysteine and the closing phenylalanine or tryptophan.

v_call cdr3_aa
TRBV4-2 CASSQDYGASYEQYF
TRBV4-1 CASSHRSGTSGSRNEQFF
TRBV3-1 CASSQDEPRDRVYEQYF
TRBV7-9 CASSPPPGQDYEQYF
TRBV3-1 CASKGPAGKQYF
TRBV7-2 CASSWRGQYEQYF
TRBV5-1 CASSGTGALATNEKLFF
TRBV6-1 CASRFSGRTFDTQYF
TRBV7-8 CASSHGLAGGLTKETQYF
TRBV2 CASRTAGYTDTQYF
TRBV13 CASSFSTGRANYGYTF